This T cell receptor beta chain was identified during a study of T cells expressing NK-cell markers. Across the study: Seropositivity for HCMV was found in seven of the eight sequenced donors, with one seronegative.

Points from the study as a whole: One observes that, in a few donors, these clonotypes were also the leading ones within the CD3+CD56-NKG2C+ fraction. Specificity for HCMV among expanded NKG2C+ T cell clones was not established.

CDR1 is SEHNR and CDR2 is FQNEAQ in the germline V gene (reference sequence). This CDR3 is 15 amino acids long. What made the TCR beta cDNA was 5'RACE template switching with UMIs. TCRdb re-analyzed the 5' RACE reads; it lists each CDR3 protein once, without DNA. This sample contains about 370,000 distinct CDR3 sequences. Points on this clonotype: What it binds is unknown.

Material: blood T cells: a sorted CD56 or NKG2C T cell subset, CD4+ or CD8+ T cells, or bulk PBMC T cells (not recorded which). This clonotype originated in a woman aged 45-60 years in good health. The rearrangement links TRBV7-9 to TRBJ2-4. The CDR3 loop reads CASSLGVQAKNIQYF.